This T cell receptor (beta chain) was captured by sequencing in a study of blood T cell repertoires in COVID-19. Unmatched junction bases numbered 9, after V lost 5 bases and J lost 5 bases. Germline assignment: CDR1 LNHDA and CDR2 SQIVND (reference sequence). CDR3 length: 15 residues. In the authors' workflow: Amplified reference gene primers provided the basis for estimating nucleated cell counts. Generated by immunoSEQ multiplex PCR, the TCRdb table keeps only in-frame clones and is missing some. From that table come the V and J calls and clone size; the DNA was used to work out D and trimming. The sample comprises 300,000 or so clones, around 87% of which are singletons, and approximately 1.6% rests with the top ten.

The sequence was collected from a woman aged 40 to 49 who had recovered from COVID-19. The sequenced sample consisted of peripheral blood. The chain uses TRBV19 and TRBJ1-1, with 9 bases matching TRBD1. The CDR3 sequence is CASSVYRGQGTEAFF. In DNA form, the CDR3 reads TGTGCCAGTAGTGTCTACAGGGGGCAAGGGACTGAAGCTTTCTTT.